One and the same sample provided the 28 T cell receptor beta chains below, sequenced in a study of cytomegalovirus exposure and HLA in healthy donors. This PCR relied on a set of 60 Vbeta primers and 13 Jbeta primers. Assay: immunoSEQ multiplex PCR; the TCRdb copy retains only in-frame clones and omits some. The data contain fewer than 140,000 clones, about 64% of them seen just once; the ten biggest clones take up about 2.8%. The source material was PBMCs. The receptors shown here come from a female donor in good health and CMV-seronegative.

The J gene is TRBJ2-1, the V gene TRBV4-1; TRBD1 matches at 8 bases. The germline CDR1 and CDR2 sequences are MGHRA and YSYEKL. CDR3 length: 15 residues. J was trimmed by 9 bases and V by 0 bases; bases with no gene match: 7. The CDR3 region has the DNA TGCGCCAGCAGCCAAGATGCTCAGGGGGCAGGTGAGCAGTTCTTC. Protein: CASSQDAQGAGEQFF.

The V call is TRBV6-5, the J call TRBJ2-2; possible D gene TRBD1, 6 bases. There are 15 residues in the CDR3. V was trimmed by 6 bases and J by 1 base, leaving 12 bases between them. Germline V gene sequence: CDR1 MNHEY, CDR2 SVGAGI. Here the CDR3 DNA reads TGTGCCAGCAGGCGACAGGCCTTGAACACCGGGGAGCTGTTTTTT. Its translation is CASRRQALNTGELFF.

This clone has more than one count but fewer than ten. The rearrangement links TRBV11-1 to TRBJ2-6; 7 bases agree with TRBD2. This CDR3 contains 16 residues. Per germline, CDR1 SGHAT and CDR2 FQDESV (reference sequence). J was trimmed by 10 bases and V by 2 bases; bases with no gene match: 11. The CDR3 protein is CASSLRGDGVENVLTF. CDR3 nucleotide sequence: TGTGCCAGCAGCTTACGGGGGGATGGGGTGGAAAACGTCCTGACTTTC.

The chain couples TRBV28 to TRBJ2-7, with 7 bases fitting TRBD1. From germline, CDR1 is MDHEN and CDR2 SYDVKM. CDR3 length: 10 amino acids. The J segment lost 11 bases and the V segment lost 8 bases, leaving 6 bases of the junction unmatched. The CDR3 bases are TGTGCCAGCGGGTGGGACAGTAAGTACTTC. This translates into CASGWDSKYF.

The chain links TRBV10-3 to TRBJ2-3; tentatively, D is TRBD1 (6 bases). The CDR3 is made up of 14 amino acids. The germline CDR1 and CDR2 sequences are ENHRY and SYGVKD. With 2 bases removed from V and 5 bases from J, the gap between germline ends came to 11 bases. The CDR3 region has the DNA TGTGCCATCAGTGAGGGGGGCGCGGTAGATACGCAGTATTTT. Its protein is CAISEGGAVDTQYF.

The chain is built from TRBV29-1 and TRBJ2-1; D is possibly TRBD1 (5 bases). V was shortened by 4 bases and J by 2 bases, with 9 bases between the two germline ends. Germline V gives CDR1 SQVTM, CDR2 ANQGSEA. The CDR3 has 13 residues. In DNA form, the CDR3 reads TGCAGCGTTGCAGGGTTCACCTACAATGAGCAGTTCTTC. It yields the protein CSVAGFTYNEQFF.

The chain recombines TRBV2 with TRBJ1-1; 11 bases map to TRBD1. Germline-derived CDR1 and CDR2 are SNHLY and FYNNEI. Trimming cost V 4 bases and J 3 bases; bases outside gene matches: 4. This CDR3 contains 15 residues. The CDR3 sequence is CASSVGTGGYTEAFF. CDR3 DNA: TGTGCCAGCAGTGTCGGGACAGGGGGTTACACTGAAGCTTTCTTT.

This chain joins TRBV28 and TRBJ2-7; D might be TRBD1 (5 bases). Germline CDR1 reads MDHEN; CDR2 reads SYDVKM. The CDR3 has 12 amino acids. V dropped 3 bases and J dropped 3 bases, with 6 bases sitting between them. The CDR3 region is CASSFRVYEQYF. Written as DNA, the CDR3 is TGTGCCAGCAGTTTCAGGGTCTACGAGCAGTACTTC.

This clone was counted ten times or more. V and J are TRBV5-1 and TRBJ2-3; TRBD2 agrees at 12 bases. The CDR3 length is 15 residues. V dropped 0 bases and J dropped 8; count of bases not matched to a gene: 4. Germline CDR1 is SGHRS and CDR2 is YFSETQ. DNA for the CDR3: TGCGCCAGCAGCTTGGTCCCTAGCGGGAGGGGTACGCAGTATTTT. Translating gives CASSLVPSGRGTQYF.

The rearrangement links TRBV14 to TRBJ2-1, with no clear D. The V end was cut by 5 bases, the J end by 1 base, with 12 bases between. The CDR3 length is 15 residues. Germline V gene sequence: CDR1 SGHDN, CDR2 FVKESK. The CDR3: CASSNIPSSYNEQFF. The CDR3 DNA sequence: TGTGCCAGCAGCAACATCCCTTCTTCCTACAATGAGCAGTTCTTC.

The chain combines TRBV7-3 with TRBJ2-1; TRBD2 matches 11 bases. This CDR3 region has 17 residues. V dropped 4 bases and J dropped 7; count of bases not matched to a gene: 12. Looked up from germline, CDR1 is SGHTA and CDR2 is FQGTGA. As DNA, the CDR3 is TGTGCCAGCAGCTCCCCTGCTCTGACTAGCGGGACGAATGAGCAGTTCTTC. It encodes CASSSPALTSGTNEQFF.

The chain uses TRBV28 and TRBJ2-7; no firm D call. With 6 bases removed from V and 6 bases from J, the gap between germline ends came to 12 bases. The CDR3 consists of 12 residues. Germline loops: CDR1 MDHEN, CDR2 SYDVKM. CDR3 loop: CASSLSRGEQYF. The CDR3 nucleotides read TGTGCCAGCAGCCTCAGTCGTGGCGAGCAGTACTTC.

The V call is TRBV28, the J call TRBJ1-5; no clear D gene. CDR1 and CDR2 from the germline V gene are MDHEN and SYDVKM. The CDR3 consists of 16 residues. V was trimmed by 5 bases and J by 0 bases, leaving 14 bases between them. The CDR3 sequence: CASSAGGRDSNQPQHF. CDR3 in DNA: TGTGCCAGCAGTGCGGGAGGACGGGATAGCAATCAGCCCCAGCATTTT.

This sequence joins TRBV29-1 and TRBJ1-1; 9 positions agree with TRBD1. Germline V gives CDR1 SQVTM, CDR2 ANQGSEA. Trimming removed 7 bases from V and 4 bases from J; junction bases left unmatched: 7. CDR3 length equals 13 residues. CDR3 sequence (DNA): TGCAGCGCTAGGACAGGGGACGGCACTGAAGCTTTCTTT. Translation gives CSARTGDGTEAFF. The full variable domain, its missing parts supplied by reference TRBV29-1 and TRBJ1-1, is SAVISQKPSRDICQRGTSLTIQCQVDSQVTMMFWYRQQPGQSLTLIATANQGSEATYESGFVIDKFPISRPNLTFSTLTVSNMSPEDSSIYLCSARTGDGTEAFFGQGTRLTVV.

In this sample, this clone turned up a few times. The V and J genes are TRBV6-1 and TRBJ1-2, with unresolved D. The CDR3 totals 15 residues. Germline CDR1 is MNHNS and CDR2 is SASEGT. V gave up 3 bases and J gave up 1 base, with 12 bases separating them. This CDR3 is CASSDGITYNYGYTF. CDR3 DNA sequence: TGTGCCAGCAGTGACGGGATAACCTATAACTATGGCTACACCTTC.

The chain carries TRBV5-1 and TRBJ1-3, with D maybe TRBD1 (5 bases). Germline CDR1 SGHRS, CDR2 YFSETQ. The CDR3 extends over 15 amino acids. The V end was cut by 4 bases, the J end by 0 bases, with 11 bases between. The CDR3 reads CASSPTGNSGNTIYF. The CDR3 DNA is TGCGCCAGCAGCCCCACAGGTAACTCTGGAAACACCATATATTTT.

This clone has just a few counts. V usage is TRBV30 and J usage is TRBJ1-6, with D unclear. V dropped 2 bases and J dropped 4 bases, with 9 bases sitting between them. This CDR3 has 14 amino acids. The V gene's germline CDR1 is GTSNPN and CDR2 SVGIG (reference sequence). The CDR3 sequence: CAWSRLIYNSPLHF. The CDR3 bases are TGTGCCTGGAGTCGACTAATTTATAATTCACCCCTCCACTTT.

The V call is TRBV19, the J call TRBJ2-1; tentative D call: TRBD1 (6 bases). Germline assignment: CDR1 LNHDA and CDR2 SQIVND (reference sequence). The length of the CDR3 is 15 residues. V lost 6 bases and J 4 bases, leaving 16 bases between the germline ends. Written as DNA, the CDR3 is TGTGCCAGTAGAACCTCGGGGACACCTTACAATGAGCAGTTCTTC. The encoded protein is CASRTSGTPYNEQFF.

The J gene is TRBJ2-2, the V gene TRBV29-1; the D gene is possibly TRBD1 (5 bases). The CDR3 extends over 11 amino acids. Germline V gene sequence: CDR1 SQVTM, CDR2 ANQGSEA. Trimming removed 4 bases from V and 8 bases from J, with 8 bases in between. The CDR3 loop is CSVGRDGELFF. CDR3 bases: TGCAGCGTTGGCAGGGATGGGGAGCTGTTTTTT.

The genes are TRBV19 and TRBJ1-2; D remains unclear. This CDR3 is 12 amino acids long. CDR1 is LNHDA and CDR2 is SQIVND in the germline V gene (reference sequence). Trimming shortened V by 8 bases and J by 6 bases, and 13 bases separated the two germline ends. For the CDR3, the DNA is TGTGCCAGTTGTTTTTTGGGAGATGGCTACACCTTC. Translation: CASCFLGDGYTF.

Here the CDR3 DNA reads TGTGCCACTGCACCAAACTACCAAAACTATGGCTACACCTTC. Translation: CATAPNYQNYGYTF. The rearrangement joins TRBV25-1 to TRBJ1-2; no definite D call. V was trimmed by 10 bases and J by 2 bases, leaving 17 bases between them. This CDR3 comprises 14 residues. In germline, CDR1 is MGHDK, CDR2 SYGVNS.

The V and J genes are TRBV10-3 and TRBJ2-3; tentative D call: TRBD2 (7 bases). Per germline, CDR1 ENHRY and CDR2 SYGVKD. The CDR3 is 14 residues long. Between the trimmed V and J ends, which lost 3 bases and 4 bases, there was a span of 11 bases. CDR3 DNA: TGTGCCATCAGTGAAGGGGGGAGGGCAGATACGCAGTATTTT. It encodes CAISEGGRADTQYF.

The CDR3 loop is CASSTLTSGPVPYNEQFF. CDR3 DNA sequence: TGTGCCAGCAGTACTCTGACTAGCGGGCCCGTTCCCTACAATGAGCAGTTCTTC. This chain links TRBV7-2 with TRBJ2-1, with 10 bases identical to TRBD2. V lost 6 bases and J lost 2; bases outside the gene matches: 13. The CDR3 length is 18 residues. Germline V gene data show CDR1 as SGHTA and CDR2 as FQGNSA.

The chain is built from TRBV7-2 and TRBJ2-1, with 7 bases fitting TRBD2. Germline-derived CDR1 and CDR2 are SGHTA and FQGNSA. There are 15 residues in the CDR3. V dropped 7 bases and J dropped 3; count of bases not matched to a gene: 9. This chain's CDR3 is CASTLEGLHYNEQFF. The CDR3 DNA sequence: TGTGCCAGCACCCTAGAGGGACTACACTACAATGAGCAGTTCTTC.

This chain joins TRBV7-3 and TRBJ2-7; 10 positions agree with TRBD2. The germline V gene encodes CDR1 SGHTA and CDR2 FQGTGA. The CDR3 has 15 residues. J was trimmed by 6 bases and V by 2 bases; bases with no gene match: 7. Written as DNA, the CDR3 is TGTGCCAGCAGCTTAGACCTAGCGGGAGCTAGCGAGCAGTACTTC. As protein: CASSLDLAGASEQYF.

The chain combines TRBV6-1 with TRBJ2-3; 7 nucleotides agree with TRBD2. Germline values: CDR1 MNHNS, CDR2 SASEGT. V gave up 7 bases and J gave up 2 bases; unmatched junction bases: 3. This CDR3 is 13 amino acids long. The CDR3 nucleotides are TGTGCCAGCATCCTAGCGGCCACAGATACGCAGTATTTT. This sequence encodes CASILAATDTQYF.

This clone appeared a few times. The chain has TRBV7-2 and TRBJ2-3; 14 bases map to TRBD2. This CDR3 region has 16 residues. J lost 6 bases, V lost 5 bases, and 7 bases had no gene match. CDR1 is SGHTA, CDR2 FQGNSA, per germline. The CDR3 region has the DNA TGTGCCAGCAGCCTCCGACTAGCGGGAGGGCCTGATACGCAGTATTTT. It specifies CASSLRLAGGPDTQYF.

V gene TRBV9 combines with J gene TRBJ1-2; D might be TRBD1 (6 bases). V gave up 1 base and J gave up 5 bases, with 24 bases separating them. This CDR3 is 18 amino acids long. Germline assignment: CDR1 SGDLS and CDR2 YYNGEE. In nucleotides, the CDR3 is TGTGCCAGCAGCGTAAGGTTTTTGGGACAACCAAGGGGATATGGCTACACCTTC. This codes for CASSVRFLGQPRGYGYTF.